One and the same sample provided the 23 T cell receptor beta chains below, sequenced in a study of cytomegalovirus exposure and HLA in healthy donors. PCR used 60 Vbeta primers and 13 Jbeta primers. TCRdb's table, derived via immunoSEQ multiplex PCR, lists solely in-frame clones and lacks some. The data hold 95,000 to 150,000 clones, with around three fifths observed a single time. Sequencing input: PBMCs. Every receptor here comes from a woman aged 40 to 50 in good health and CMV-seropositive.

The J gene is TRBJ1-5, the V gene TRBV19, with unresolved D. Germline assignment: CDR1 LNHDA and CDR2 SQIVND (reference sequence). V was clipped by 3 bases and J by 5 bases, with 5 bases between them. This CDR3 is 12 amino acids long. DNA of the CDR3: TGTGCCAGTAGTATCACTTATCAGCCCCAGCATTTT. This sequence encodes CASSITYQPQHF.

The rearrangement links TRBV4-2 to TRBJ2-7, with 12 bases aligning to TRBD2. After removal of 4 bases from V and 2 bases from J, the junction contained 9 bases not matched to a gene. The CDR3 spans 17 residues. CDR1 and CDR2 from the germline V gene are LGHNA and YNFKEQ. The CDR3 is CASSPTPSSGGAYEQYF. CDR3 in DNA: TGTGCCAGCAGCCCCACGCCCTCTAGCGGGGGGGCCTACGAGCAGTACTTC.

The V and J genes are TRBV7-2 and TRBJ2-2; D unclear. This CDR3 comprises 15 residues. From germline, CDR1 is SGHTA and CDR2 FQGNSA. V was pared by 5 bases and J by 4 bases, with 14 bases between. The CDR3 is CASSRVDWSTGELFF. CDR3 nucleotide sequence: TGTGCCAGCAGCCGTGTCGACTGGAGCACCGGGGAGCTGTTTTTT.

This clone was recorded only once. The V call is TRBV19, the J call TRBJ2-3, with 9 bases lining up with TRBD2. V was clipped by 5 bases and J by 2 bases; unmatched bases: 5. The germline gives CDR1 LNHDA, CDR2 SQIVND (reference sequence). This CDR3 region has 15 residues. The CDR3 nucleotides are TGTGCCAGTAGTGGTCTAGCGGGGCCCACAGATACGCAGTATTTT. Translated: CASSGLAGPTDTQYF. The variable domain in full, completed from reference TRBV19 and TRBJ2-3, reads DGGITQSPKYLFRKEGQNVTLSCEQNLNHDAMYWYRQDPGQGLRLIYYSQIVNDFQKGDIAEGYSVSREKKESFPLTVTSAQKNPTAFYLCASSGLAGPTDTQYFGPGTRLTVL.

This clone was seen just once. The chain joins TRBV5-1 to TRBJ2-3; 8 bases align to TRBD2. The CDR3 sequence is 16 residues long. V lost 6 bases and J lost 3; bases outside the gene matches: 12. Germline CDR1 is SGHRS and CDR2 is YFSETQ. In nucleotides, the CDR3 is TGCGCCAGCACCCCGCAAGTCGGGGGGGCAACAGATACGCAGTATTTT. Translation gives CASTPQVGGATDTQYF. Complete variable domain (other parts from reference TRBV5-1 and TRBJ2-3): KAGVTQTPRYLIKTRGQQVTLSCSPISGHRSVSWYQQTPGQGLQFLFEYFSETQRNKGNFPGRFSGRQFSNSRSEMNVSTLELGDSALYLCASTPQVGGATDTQYFGPGTRLTVL.

This clone appeared a few times. This chain uses TRBV12-1 with TRBJ2-5; the table's D call, TRBD1, was not checked against the DNA. TRBV12-1 is listed as a pseudogene. There are 18 residues in the CDR3. This CDR3 is CASSFVAPGQGRWETQYF. CDR3 coding DNA: TGTGCCAGCAGCTTTGTTGCACCTGGACAGGGAAGGTGGGAGACCCAGTACTTC.

The J gene is TRBJ2-5, the V gene TRBV15, with a possible D match to TRBD1 (5 bases). V dropped 0 bases and J dropped 2 bases, with 10 bases sitting between them. CDR1 is LNHNV, CDR2 YYDKDF, per germline (reference sequence). CDR3 length: 15 amino acids. The CDR3 coding sequence is TGTGCCACCAGCAGAGATCGGCAGGGTCAAGAGACCCAGTACTTC. This sequence encodes CATSRDRQGQETQYF.

CDR3 coding DNA: TGTGCCAGCAGTTACTCAACGGTTAACACCGGGGAGCTGTTTTTT. Its translation is CASSYSTVNTGELFF. The chain employs TRBV6-6 and TRBJ2-2; D remains unclear. This CDR3 is 15 amino acids long. Looked up from germline, CDR1 is MNHNY and CDR2 is SVGAGI (reference sequence). V dropped 0 bases and J dropped 2 bases, with 7 bases sitting between them.

V and J are TRBV2 and TRBJ2-1, with TRBD1 as a possible D gene (6 bases). V lost 8 bases and J 3 bases, leaving 20 bases between the germline ends. CDR1 and CDR2 (germline): SNHLY, FYNNEI. This CDR3 has 16 residues. The CDR3 nucleotides read TGTGCCAGCGTCGAGGCCACAGGGATCAACTACAATGAGCAGTTCTTC. Its translation is CASVEATGINYNEQFF. The full variable domain, rest sourced from reference TRBV2 and TRBJ2-1, is EPEVTQTPSHQVTQMGQEVILRCVPISNHLYFYWYRQILGQKVEFLVSFYNNEISEKSEIFDDQFSVERPDGSNFTLKIRSTKLEDSAMYFCASVEATGINYNEQFFGPGTRLTVL.

This chain connects TRBV5-1 to TRBJ2-3, with 9 positions matching TRBD1. CDR3 length equals 17 residues. The V and J ends lost 0 bases and 5 bases, in that order; junction bases with no gene match: 10. Germline values: CDR1 SGHRS, CDR2 YFSETQ. CDR3 bases: TGCGCCAGCAGCTTGGAACTTAACAGGGGGCGCGGAGATACGCAGTATTTT. This translates into CASSLELNRGRGDTQYF.

J is TRBJ1-1 and V is TRBV25-1; the D gene is possibly TRBD1 (5 bases). Germline V gene lookup returns CDR1 MGHDK and CDR2 SYGVNS. The V gene lost 0 bases and the J gene lost 0 bases, with 11 bases spanning the gap. This CDR3 is built from 16 residues. The CDR3 loop is CASSEYPGTLNTEAFF. The CDR3 region has the DNA TGTGCCAGCAGTGAATACCCCGGGACTTTGAACACTGAAGCTTTCTTT.

This clone was picked up one time. Germline and junction disagree at one end, which may indicate a read error. The chain uses TRBV7-9 and TRBJ1-5, with D uncertain. CDR1 is SEHNR, CDR2 FQNEAQ, per germline (reference sequence). The CDR3 sequence is 12 residues long. The CDR3: CSSSDLAEPQHF. The CDR3 DNA reads TGTTCCAGCAGCGACCTAGCGGAGCCCCAGCATTTT. Together with reference TRBV7-9 and TRBJ1-5, the CDR3 gives the full variable domain: DTGVSQNPRHKITKRGQNVTFRCDPISEHNRLYWYRQTLGQGPEFLTYFQNEAQLEKSRLLSDRFSAERPKGSFSTLEIQRTEQGDSAMYLCSSSDLAEPQHFGDGTRLSIL.

The V and J genes are TRBV9 and TRBJ2-7, with TRBD1 matching 8 bases. CDR3 length equals 15 residues. Germline assignment: CDR1 SGDLS and CDR2 YYNGEE. V lost 3 bases and J lost 2; bases outside the gene matches: 7. CDR3 region: CASSATGGSAYEQYF. The CDR3 DNA reads as TGTGCCAGCAGCGCCACAGGGGGTTCTGCCTACGAGCAGTACTTC.

In its sample, this clone was seen a few times. The V gene is TRBV9, the J gene TRBJ2-5; possible D gene TRBD1, 5 bases. Germline CDR1 reads SGDLS; CDR2 reads YYNGEE. V lost 2 bases and J 2 bases, leaving 13 bases between the germline ends. This CDR3 has 15 amino acids. In DNA, the CDR3 is TGTGCCAGCAGCGTTGGGGCGGCAACGCAAGAGACCCAGTACTTC. Translation gives CASSVGAATQETQYF.

The CDR3 sequence is CASRDRNTGELFF. CDR3 nucleotides: TGTGCCAGCAGAGACCGGAACACCGGGGAGCTGTTTTTT. The genes are TRBV6-4 and TRBJ2-2; D call uncertain. The CDR3 loop spans 13 amino acids. Germline V gene data show CDR1 as MRHNA and CDR2 as SNTAGT. Deletions cut 6 bases from V and 1 base from J, with 6 bases between.

The chain uses TRBV2 and TRBJ1-3, with D maybe TRBD1 (5 bases). Deletions cut 2 bases from V and 2 bases from J, with 7 bases between. Germline values: CDR1 SNHLY, CDR2 FYNNEI. CDR3 length equals 14 residues. In DNA, the CDR3 is TGTGCCAGCAGTGAACGGGGGACTGGAAACACCATATATTTT. This codes for CASSERGTGNTIYF.

V and J are TRBV7-9 and TRBJ2-5; possible D gene TRBD1, 6 bases. Trimming left V 10 bases short and J 1 base short, with 16 bases between. The CDR3 has 14 residues. CDR1 and CDR2 (germline): SEHNR, FQNEAQ (reference sequence). The CDR3 DNA reads TGTGCCATACTACAGGGTTTGGGCCAAGAGACCCAGTACTTC. Protein product: CAILQGLGQETQYF.

The rearrangement uses TRBV9 and TRBJ2-7; TRBD1 is a possible D gene (5 bases). V lost 0 bases, J lost 3 bases, and 16 bases lay in between. Looked up from germline, CDR1 is SGDLS and CDR2 is YYNGEE. CDR3 length equals 16 residues. The CDR3 protein is CASSVAGQGASYEQYF. DNA for the CDR3: TGTGCCAGCAGCGTAGCTGGCCAGGGTGCGAGCTACGAGCAGTACTTC.

V and J are TRBV19 and TRBJ1-2, with 7 bases matching TRBD1. Germline lookup yields CDR1 LNHDA and CDR2 SQIVND (reference sequence). CDR3 size: 11 residues. The V segment lost 4 bases and the J segment 12 bases; nucleotides outside the gene matches: 5. DNA for the CDR3: TGTGCCAGTAGTACGACAGGGAAGCACACCTTC. This codes for CASSTTGKHTF.

This clone was seen only a few times. J is TRBJ1-6 and V is TRBV19, with 9 bases matching TRBD1. V was pared by 6 bases and J by 10 bases, with 10 bases of the junction left unmatched. CDR3 length equals 15 residues. Germline V gene lookup returns CDR1 LNHDA and CDR2 SQIVND (reference sequence). CDR3 region: CASRNTGGQGSPLHF. CDR3 DNA sequence: TGTGCCAGTAGAAATACAGGGGGCCAAGGGTCACCCCTCCACTTT.

This clone was counted only a few times. The rearrangement links TRBV7-6 to TRBJ2-3; TRBD1 agrees at 9 bases. The trim removed 0 bases at V and 5 bases at J, leaving 9 bases unmatched. This CDR3 contains 17 residues. Germline V gives CDR1 SGHVS, CDR2 FNYEAQ. CDR3 protein: CASSLATRTGAGDTQYF. The CDR3 DNA sequence: TGTGCCAGCAGCTTAGCGACGAGGACAGGGGCGGGAGATACGCAGTATTTT.

This chain links TRBV6-6 with TRBJ1-1, with a weak D call TRBD1 (6 bases). The CDR3 has 12 amino acids. The V gene's germline CDR1 is MNHNY and CDR2 SVGAGI (reference sequence). Trimming pared 8 bases from V and 6 bases from J, leaving 13 bases between. The CDR3 protein is CASDDRIAEAFF. In DNA form, the CDR3 reads TGTGCCAGCGATGACAGGATCGCTGAAGCTTTCTTT.

This clone was recorded a few times. The V gene is TRBV11-3, the J gene TRBJ1-1, with D unresolved. Trimming stripped 3 bases from V and 6 bases from J, with 8 bases between. Looked up from germline, CDR1 is SGHNT and CDR2 is YENEEA. This CDR3 has 12 residues. CDR3 loop: CASSFSVAEAFF. DNA for the CDR3: TGTGCCAGCAGCTTCTCGGTTGCTGAAGCTTTCTTT.